Shown below are 30 T cell receptor beta chains from a single sample sequenced in a study of blood T cell repertoires in COVID-19. Repertoires were generated with immunoSEQ multiplex PCR, while TCRdb's copy carries only in-frame clones and drops some. Of under 250,000 clones in the sample, about four fifths were seen once. What was sequenced was peripheral blood. These receptors were taken from a woman between 18 and 29 years old with acute or convalescent COVID-19.

This chain links TRBV5-6 with TRBJ1-2; possibly TRBD1 for D (6 bases). The germline V and J ends were trimmed by 4 bases and 5 bases, with 15 bases remaining between them. There are 14 residues in the CDR3. The germline V gene encodes CDR1 SGHDT and CDR2 YYEEEE. Written as DNA, the CDR3 is TGTGCCAGCAGCCCTCAACAGGGATGGTATGGCTACACCTTC. It specifies CASSPQQGWYGYTF. Full variable domain (remainder filled in from reference TRBV5-6 and TRBJ1-2): DAGVTQSPTHLIKTRGQQVTLRCSPKSGHDTVSWYQQALGQGPQFIFQYYEEEERQRGNFPDRFSGHQFPNYSSELNVNALLLGDSALYLCASSPQQGWYGYTFGSGTRLTVV.

The chain recombines TRBV5-1 with TRBJ1-4; D might be TRBD1 (6 bases). V was clipped by 4 bases and J by 2 bases, with 15 bases between them. The V gene's germline CDR1 is SGHRS and CDR2 YFSETQ. CDR3 length: 16 residues. The CDR3 protein is CASSAATGRTNEKLFF. CDR3 in DNA: TGCGCCAGCAGCGCGGCAACAGGGCGGACTAATGAAAAACTGTTTTTT.

This clone was seen a single time. The gene calls are TRBV6-1 and TRBJ1-2; perhaps TRBD1 as D (5 bases). The germline CDR1 and CDR2 sequences are MNHNS and SASEGT. The CDR3 is 13 amino acids. V lost 2 bases, J lost 8 bases, and 12 bases lay in between. The CDR3 loop is CASSEWDFVGYTF. The CDR3 DNA is TGTGCCAGCAGTGAATGGGACTTCGTGGGCTACACCTTC.

This clone occurred once. The chain carries TRBV7-8 and TRBJ1-1; 8 bases match TRBD1. The germline CDR1 and CDR2 sequences are SGHVS and FQNEAQ. The CDR3 is 17 amino acids. J gave up 1 base and V 2 bases, and 9 bases lay outside the gene matches. As DNA, the CDR3 is TGTGCCAGCAGCTTATTCATGGGGACAGGTACGAACACTGAAGCTTTCTTT. Translating it yields CASSLFMGTGTNTEAFF. The entire variable domain, with the rest obtained from reference TRBV7-8 and TRBJ1-1, is as follows: GAGVSQSPRYKVAKRGQDVALRCDPISGHVSLFWYQQALGQGPEFLTYFQNEAQLDKSGLPSDRFFAERPEGSVSTLKIQRTQQEDSAVYLCASSLFMGTGTNTEAFFGQGTRLTVV.

Turning to this clone: Mismatch with germline at one junction end may stem from a read error. The chain joins TRBV29-1 to TRBJ1-1, with a weak D call TRBD1 (5 bases). CDR1 SQVTM and CDR2 ANQGSEA come from the germline V gene. The CDR3 runs 13 residues. This CDR3 is CSFEVLAGPEAFF. DNA for the CDR3: TGCAGCTTTGAGGTCTTGGCAGGGCCTGAAGCTTTCTTT.

J is TRBJ2-1 and V is TRBV7-2; 7 bases fit TRBD2. V was clipped by 4 bases and J by 4 bases; unmatched bases: 4. Germline V gives CDR1 SGHTA, CDR2 FQGNSA. The CDR3 loop spans 14 amino acids. The DNA for the CDR3 is TGTGCCAGCAGCTCGGGACTATTATACAATGAGCAGTTCTTC. This sequence encodes CASSSGLLYNEQFF.

This sequence joins TRBV24-1 and TRBJ2-1, with 9 bases aligning to TRBD1. Germline CDR1 reads KGHDR; CDR2 reads SFDVKD. V lost 4 bases, J lost 3 bases, and 6 bases stayed unmatched. The CDR3 covers 16 residues. CDR3 bases: TGTGCCACCAGTGAGTCCGGGACAGGGAACTACAATGAGCAGTTCTTC. Protein: CATSESGTGNYNEQFF.

This chain uses TRBV6-2 or TRBV6-3 with TRBJ2-1; TRBD2 agrees at 9 bases. The CDR3 is 17 amino acids. CDR1 and CDR2 from the germline V gene are MNHEY and SVGEGT. V lost 6 bases and J lost 3; bases outside the gene matches: 12. The CDR3 nucleotides read TGTGCCAGCAGCACCGTGGTAGCGGGAGTCCGCTACAATGAGCAGTTCTTC. Its protein product is CASSTVVAGVRYNEQFF.

The chain has TRBV27 and TRBJ1-6; 8 bases fit TRBD1. CDR1 is MNHEY, CDR2 SMNVEV, per germline (reference sequence). The CDR3 consists of 16 residues. V dropped 1 base and J dropped 7; count of bases not matched to a gene: 6. This CDR3 reads CASSLLSRDRNSPLHF. CDR3 DNA: TGTGCCAGCAGTTTATTGTCTAGGGACAGGAATTCACCCCTCCACTTT.

The rearrangement links TRBV21-1 to TRBJ2-7; the D call TRBD1 from the table was never checked on the DNA. TRBV21-1 is designated a pseudogene. This CDR3 is 15 amino acids long. In DNA, the CDR3 is TGTGCCAGCAGCAAACCCAGGGTCTCCTCCTACGAGCAGTACTTC. Its translation is CASSKPRVSSYEQYF.

This chain links TRBV19 with TRBJ1-4; unclear D gene. The CDR3 runs 16 residues. V was pared by 3 bases and J by 8 bases, with 19 bases between. The germline CDR1 and CDR2 sequences are LNHDA and SQIVND (reference sequence). The CDR3 sequence is CASSMALLSLREKLFF. The CDR3 coding sequence is TGTGCCAGTAGTATGGCCTTGCTGTCACTGCGGGAAAAACTGTTTTTT.

On this clone: The junction shows a germline mismatch at one end, possibly a read error. V usage is TRBV10-2 and J usage is TRBJ2-5, with D perhaps matching TRBD2 (6 bases). Germline-derived CDR1 and CDR2 are WSHSY and SAAADI. This CDR3 comprises 15 residues. The CDR3 loop is CASRELGRPQETQYF. The CDR3 nucleotides read TGCGCCAGCAGAGAGTTAGGGAGGCCCCAAGAGACCCAGTACTTC.

This chain links TRBV4-2 with TRBJ1-3; TRBD1 matches 7 bases. Trimming removed 2 bases from V and 0 bases from J; junction bases left unmatched: 4. Germline CDR1 reads LGHNA; CDR2 reads YNFKEQ. The CDR3 spans 16 residues. CDR3 residues: CASSQWTGPSGNTIYF. The DNA for the CDR3 is TGTGCCAGCAGCCAATGGACAGGACCCTCTGGAAACACCATATATTTT.

V is TRBV30 and J is TRBJ2-1; 8 nucleotides agree with TRBD1. After removal of 7 bases from V and 8 bases from J, the junction contained 16 bases not matched to a gene. The CDR3 contains 15 residues. Germline CDR1 is GTSNPN and CDR2 is SVGIG (reference sequence). The CDR3 sequence is CALDRTGTGVDEQFF. DNA for the CDR3: TGTGCCTTGGACCGAACCGGGACAGGTGTGGATGAGCAGTTCTTC.

The chain employs TRBV2 and TRBJ2-1; TRBD1 matches 8 bases. V gave up 6 bases and J gave up 9 bases; unmatched junction bases: 13. Germline assignment: CDR1 SNHLY and CDR2 FYNNEI. CDR3 length equals 15 residues. The CDR3 bases are TGTGCCAGCAGAAAATTTGTGGACAGGGCGAGTGAGCAGTTCTTC. Its protein product is CASRKFVDRASEQFF.

V gene TRBV6-5 combines with J gene TRBJ2-7; 9 nucleotides align to TRBD1. V lost 6 bases and J lost 5; bases outside the gene matches: 5. CDR1 and CDR2 (germline): MNHEY, SVGAGI. The CDR3 sequence is 13 residues long. The CDR3 DNA is TGTGCCAGCAGCCGGGGACAGGGCCACGAGCAGTACTTC. This sequence encodes CASSRGQGHEQYF.

This clone occurred once. This chain joins TRBV7-9 and TRBJ2-7; perhaps TRBD2 as D (7 bases). Germline values: CDR1 SEHNR, CDR2 FQNEAQ (reference sequence). Trimming stripped 5 bases from V and 1 base from J, with 18 bases between. CDR3 length equals 16 residues. CDR3 sequence (DNA): TGTGCCAGCAGCAGTCCGGGGGGCACTAAATCCTACGAGCAGTACTTC. Amino acid sequence: CASSSPGGTKSYEQYF.

The chain joins TRBV5-1 to TRBJ1-1; 7 bases map to TRBD1. Losses at the gene ends were 4 bases for V and 3 bases for J; bases not matched to a gene: 6. The CDR3 covers 14 residues. Germline assignment: CDR1 SGHRS and CDR2 YFSETQ. The CDR3 sequence: CASSPHDRDTEAFF. As DNA, the CDR3 is TGCGCCAGCAGCCCCCATGACAGGGACACTGAAGCTTTCTTT.

The chain combines TRBV29-1 with TRBJ2-7; 9 nucleotides agree with TRBD1. This CDR3 contains 14 residues. The V gene end was trimmed by 4 bases and the J gene end by 1 base; junction bases not matched to a gene: 5. CDR1 and CDR2 from the germline V gene are SQVTM and ANQGSEA. The CDR3 DNA reads TGCAGCGTTGCCGGGACAGGGACATCCTACGAGCAGTACTTC. It encodes CSVAGTGTSYEQYF.

The chain employs TRBV5-6 and TRBJ2-5; 7 bases fit TRBD2. This CDR3 has 16 amino acids. Germline V gene lookup returns CDR1 SGHDT and CDR2 YYEEEE. Germline trimming cut 2 bases from V and 5 bases from J; bases unmatched to any gene: 12. The CDR3, as DNA: TGTGCCAGCAGCTTAGTTGGCGGGAGTTTCGAGGAGACCCAGTACTTC. This translates into CASSLVGGSFEETQYF.

This chain uses TRBV20-1 with TRBJ2-7; the D gene is possibly TRBD1 (5 bases). The germline CDR1 and CDR2 sequences are DFQATT and SNEGSKA (reference sequence). The CDR3 consists of 11 residues. The CDR3 loop is CGLGRAYEQYF. CDR3 DNA sequence: TGCGGCCTGGGGCGCGCCTACGAGCAGTACTTC.

This clone appeared many times. The V and J genes are TRBV6-5 and TRBJ2-3; 12 bases are a match to TRBD2. CDR1 is MNHEY and CDR2 is SVGAGI in the germline V gene. V gave up 2 bases and J gave up 6 bases; unmatched junction bases: 6. This CDR3 contains 16 residues. The DNA of the CDR3 is TGTGCCAGCAGTTACACCCAGACTAGCGGGAGTGATACGCAGTATTTT. Amino acids: CASSYTQTSGSDTQYF.

The rearrangement joins TRBV19 to TRBJ2-7, with D tentatively TRBD1 (8 bases). Germline-derived CDR1 and CDR2 are LNHDA and SQIVND (reference sequence). This CDR3 has 14 residues. Trimming shortened V by 9 bases and J by 3 bases, and 18 bases separated the two germline ends. The CDR3 reads CASGTTGEGYEQYF. In nucleotides, the CDR3 is TGTGCCAGCGGAACGACAGGGGAGGGCTACGAGCAGTACTTC.

The chain couples TRBV4-3 to TRBJ2-7; 12 nucleotides agree with TRBD2. CDR1 is LGHNA and CDR2 is YSLEER in the germline V gene. The CDR3 has 19 residues. The junction had 13 bases not matched to a gene; V was cut back by 2 bases and J by 2 bases. Here the CDR3 reads CASSQSRSSGRAKAYEQYF. The CDR3 DNA reads as TGCGCCAGCAGCCAAAGTCGCTCTAGCGGGAGGGCCAAGGCCTACGAGCAGTACTTC.

The J gene is TRBJ2-1, the V gene TRBV25-1; 8 bases agree with TRBD2. The CDR3 length is 18 residues. Germline values: CDR1 MGHDK, CDR2 SYGVNS. The V and J ends lost 1 base and 6 bases, in that order; junction bases with no gene match: 14. The CDR3 protein is CASSESVGQREPLNEQFF. The CDR3 nucleotides read TGTGCCAGCAGTGAATCGGTTGGGCAGCGGGAGCCCCTCAATGAGCAGTTCTTC.

This clone came up a few times. The chain joins TRBV7-2 to TRBJ2-3, with 7 positions matching TRBD2. Germline CDR1 SGHTA, CDR2 FQGNSA. The CDR3 loop spans 15 amino acids. Losses at the gene ends were 2 bases for V and 5 bases for J; bases not matched to a gene: 7. CDR3 bases: TGTGCCAGCAGCTTAACGGCGGGAGCGGGAGATACGCAGTATTTT. This encodes CASSLTAGAGDTQYF. The whole variable domain, filled in from reference TRBV7-2 and TRBJ2-3, reads GAGVSQSPSNKVTEKGKDVELRCDPISGHTALYWYRQSLGQGLEFLIYFQGNSAPDKSGLPSDRFSAERTGGSVSTLTIQRTQQEDSAVYLCASSLTAGAGDTQYFGPGTRLTVL.

The chain is built from TRBV13 and TRBJ1-2, with 7 positions matching TRBD1. Per the germline V gene, CDR1 is PRHDT and CDR2 is FYEKMQ (reference sequence). CDR3 length equals 14 residues. The V gene end was trimmed by 1 base and the J gene end by 8 bases; junction bases not matched to a gene: 7. Here the CDR3 DNA reads TGTGCCAGCAGCTTAGACGGACAGGCCTTGGGCTACACCTTC. Its protein product is CASSLDGQALGYTF.

This chain connects TRBV27 to TRBJ2-1; TRBD2 matches 8 bases. Trimming took 5 bases from V and 1 from J; bases not matched to a gene: 7. The CDR3 runs to 16 residues. Germline V lookup: CDR1 MNHEY, CDR2 SMNVEV (reference sequence). CDR3 nucleotides: TGTGCCAGCAGTCATGAGCGGGAGAAGTCCTACAATGAGCAGTTCTTC. Residues: CASSHEREKSYNEQFF.

The chain uses TRBV27 and TRBJ2-7; the match to TRBD1 covers 8 bases. Germline V gene lookup returns CDR1 MNHEY and CDR2 SMNVEV (reference sequence). V lost 5 bases, J lost 7 bases, and 10 bases stayed unmatched. The CDR3 consists of 14 residues. The CDR3 sequence is CASSQGQAPGEQYF. CDR3 nucleotides: TGTGCCAGCAGTCAGGGACAGGCCCCGGGTGAGCAGTACTTC.

The chain joins TRBV2 to TRBJ2-2, with D possibly TRBD1 on 5 matching bases. From germline, CDR1 is SNHLY and CDR2 FYNNEI. The length of the CDR3 is 15 residues. Trimming stripped 4 bases from V and 2 bases from J, with 11 bases between. The CDR3 reads CASSVSDSNTGELFF. The CDR3 DNA reads as TGTGCCAGCAGTGTGTCCGACAGTAACACCGGGGAGCTGTTTTTT.